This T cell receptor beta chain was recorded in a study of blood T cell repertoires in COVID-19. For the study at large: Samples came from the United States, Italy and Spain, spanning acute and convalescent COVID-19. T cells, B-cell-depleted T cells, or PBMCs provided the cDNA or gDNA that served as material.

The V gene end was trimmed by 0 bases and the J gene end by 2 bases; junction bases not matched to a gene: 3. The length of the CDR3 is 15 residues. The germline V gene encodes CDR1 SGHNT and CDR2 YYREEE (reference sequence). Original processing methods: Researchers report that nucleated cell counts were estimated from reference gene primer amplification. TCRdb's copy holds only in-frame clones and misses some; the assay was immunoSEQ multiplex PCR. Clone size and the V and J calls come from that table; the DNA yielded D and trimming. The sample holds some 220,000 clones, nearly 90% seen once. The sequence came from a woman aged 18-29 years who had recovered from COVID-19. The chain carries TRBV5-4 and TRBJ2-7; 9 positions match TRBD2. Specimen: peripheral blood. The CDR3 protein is CASSLGTSETYEQYF. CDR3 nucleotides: TGTGCCAGCAGCTTGGGGACTAGCGAAACCTACGAGCAGTACTTC. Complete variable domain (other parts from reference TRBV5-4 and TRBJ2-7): ETGVTQSPTHLIKTRGQQVTLRCSSQSGHNTVSWYQQALGQGPQFIFQYYREEENGRGNFPPRFSGLQFPNYSSELNVNALELDDSALYLCASSLGTSETYEQYFGPGTRLTVT.